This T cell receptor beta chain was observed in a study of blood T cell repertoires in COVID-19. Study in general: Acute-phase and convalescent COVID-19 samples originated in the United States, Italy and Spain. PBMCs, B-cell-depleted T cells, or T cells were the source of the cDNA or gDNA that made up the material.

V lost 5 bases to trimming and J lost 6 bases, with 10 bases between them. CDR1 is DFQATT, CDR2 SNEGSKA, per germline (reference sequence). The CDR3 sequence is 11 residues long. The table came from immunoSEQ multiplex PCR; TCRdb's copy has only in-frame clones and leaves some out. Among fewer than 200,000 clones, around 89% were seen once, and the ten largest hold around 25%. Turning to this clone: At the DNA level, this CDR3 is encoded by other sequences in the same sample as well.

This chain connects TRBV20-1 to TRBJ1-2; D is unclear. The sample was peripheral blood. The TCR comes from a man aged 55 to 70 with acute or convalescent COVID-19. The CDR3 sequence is CSALAADGYTF. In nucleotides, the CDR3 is TGCAGTGCTTTGGCCGCCGATGGCTACACCTTC.